This record looks at one TCR beta chain sequence and its context. The antigen is not known. This record comes from a study of CD8+ T cells in alopecia areata. Study conclusions and caveats: Elevated clonality characterized lesional scalp relative to normal scalp, particularly in alopecia totalis/universalis.

This CDR3 has 16 residues. J was trimmed by 2 bases and V by 3 bases; bases with no gene match: 2. From germline, CDR1 is SGHRS and CDR2 YFSETQ. RNA, once extracted, was reverse transcribed into cDNA for use as the sequencing template. The assay was immunoSEQ multiplex PCR, and TCRdb's table has in-frame clones only and misses some. The sample includes 200,000 or so clones, around two fifths of them seen just once. Treatment noted: oral pan-JAK inhibitor, 5-10 mg twice daily. The sequence was obtained from a human donor with alopecia areata. This chain uses TRBV5-1 with TRBJ2-1; 13 bases are a match to TRBD2. The input for sequencing was CD4+ T cells sorted from blood, taken at approximately week 39, from a patient treated with tofacitinib. CDR3 nucleotide sequence: TGCGCCAGCAGCTCCGGACTAGCGGGAGCCTACAATGAGCAGTTCTTC. Translating gives CASSSGLAGAYNEQFF.